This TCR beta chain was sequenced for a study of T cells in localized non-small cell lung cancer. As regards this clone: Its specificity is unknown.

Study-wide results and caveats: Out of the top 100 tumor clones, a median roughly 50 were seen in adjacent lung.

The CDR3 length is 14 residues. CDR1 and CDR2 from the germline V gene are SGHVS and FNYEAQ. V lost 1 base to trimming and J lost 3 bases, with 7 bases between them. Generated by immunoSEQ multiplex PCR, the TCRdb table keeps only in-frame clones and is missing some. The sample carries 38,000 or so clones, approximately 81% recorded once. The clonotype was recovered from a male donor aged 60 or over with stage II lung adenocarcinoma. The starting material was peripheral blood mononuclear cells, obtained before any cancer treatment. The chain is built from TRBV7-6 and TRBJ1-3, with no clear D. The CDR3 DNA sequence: TGTGCCAGCAGCTTAGGCGGGCTTGGAAACACCATATATTTT. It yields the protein CASSLGGLGNTIYF.